This entry concerns a single T cell receptor (beta chain). Germline V gene data show CDR1 as LNHDA and CDR2 as SQIVND (reference sequence). The CDR3 runs to 18 residues. The V segment lost 4 bases and the J segment 0 bases; nucleotides outside the gene matches: 11. The sample belongs to a study of T cell changes during pregnancy in multiple sclerosis. Some clones are missing from TCRdb's copy, which holds only in-frame ones; the method was immunoSEQ multiplex PCR. Of approximately 35,000 clones in the sample, roughly nine tenths are singletons; the top ten hold roughly 0.78%. Sequenced material: CD4+ T cells from peripheral blood mononuclear cells, taken after pregnancy. This chain uses TRBV19 with TRBJ2-1; 8 bases fit TRBD1. The sequence came from a female donor in good health, enrolled as a control in a pregnancy study. CDR3 sequence reads: CASSTGRGRGSSYNEQFF. Here the CDR3 DNA reads TGTGCCAGTAGTACTGGCAGGGGGCGGGGTAGCTCCTACAATGAGCAGTTCTTC.